This T cell receptor beta chain was identified in a study of tumor-infiltrating lymphocytes in primary liver carcinoma. Turning to the study itself: Both sexes were represented among patients, who were 30 to 69 years old. Findings and caveats of the study: The top-250-clone fraction was significantly higher in tumors than in blood (p = 0.039). Tumor-adjacent and tumor-blood pairs showed less overlap than tumor region pairs.

The CDR3 spans 12 residues. The germline gives CDR1 SGHAT, CDR2 FQNNGV. On this clonotype: The antigen remains undetermined.

cDNA specific to TCR beta was made from approximately 0.55 ug of total RNA, with a constant-region primer employed for priming. The TCR beta library was amplified through three nested multiplex PCR rounds in a modified ARM-PCR procedure. Amplification in the first two PCR rounds was performed using TRBV1-TRBV30 forward primers and a C-beta reverse primer for approximately 10 cycles each. TCRdb fed the multiplex PCR reads into MiXCR, producing one record per CDR3 protein. The sample has 190,000 or so distinct CDR3 sequences, 65% seen once. Alongside blood RNA obtained from unsorted whole blood, germline DNA was also extracted. A roughly 4-milliliter peripheral blood sample was collected before surgery.

V gene TRBV11-2 combines with J gene TRBJ2-2; no definite D call. The sequence was collected from an older woman with primary liver carcinoma and hepatitis B virus infection. Sequencing was performed on peripheral blood. The CDR3 here is CFSSLHTGELFF. In DNA, the CDR3 is TGTTTCAGCAGCCTCCACACCGGGGAGCTGTTTTTT.